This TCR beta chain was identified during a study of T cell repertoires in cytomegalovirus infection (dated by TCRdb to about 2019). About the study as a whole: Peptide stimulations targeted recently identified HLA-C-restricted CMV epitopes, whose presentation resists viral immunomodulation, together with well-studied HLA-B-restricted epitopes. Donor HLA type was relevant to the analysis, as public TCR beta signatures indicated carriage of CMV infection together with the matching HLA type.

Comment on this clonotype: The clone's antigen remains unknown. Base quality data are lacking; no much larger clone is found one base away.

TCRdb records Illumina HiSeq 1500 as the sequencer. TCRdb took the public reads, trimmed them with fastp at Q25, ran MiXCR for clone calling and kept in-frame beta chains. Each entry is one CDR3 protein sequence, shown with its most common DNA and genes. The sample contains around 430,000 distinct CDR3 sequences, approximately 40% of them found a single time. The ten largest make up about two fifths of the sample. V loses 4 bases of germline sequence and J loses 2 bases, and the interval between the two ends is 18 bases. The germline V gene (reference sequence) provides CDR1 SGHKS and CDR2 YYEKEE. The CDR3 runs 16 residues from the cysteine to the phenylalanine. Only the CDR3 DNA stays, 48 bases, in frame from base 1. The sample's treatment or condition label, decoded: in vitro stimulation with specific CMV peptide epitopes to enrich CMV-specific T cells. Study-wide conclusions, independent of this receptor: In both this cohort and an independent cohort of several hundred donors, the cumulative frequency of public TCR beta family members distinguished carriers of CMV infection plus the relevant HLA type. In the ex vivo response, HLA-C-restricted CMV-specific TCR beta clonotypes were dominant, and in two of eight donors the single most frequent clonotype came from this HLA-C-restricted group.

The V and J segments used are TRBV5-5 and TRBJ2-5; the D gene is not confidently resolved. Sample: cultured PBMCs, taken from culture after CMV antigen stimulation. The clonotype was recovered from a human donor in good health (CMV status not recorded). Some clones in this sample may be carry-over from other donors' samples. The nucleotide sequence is TGTGCCAGCAGCCCCCCCCCCACAAGAGCACAAGAGACCCAGTACTTC. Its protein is CASSPPPTRAQETQYF.